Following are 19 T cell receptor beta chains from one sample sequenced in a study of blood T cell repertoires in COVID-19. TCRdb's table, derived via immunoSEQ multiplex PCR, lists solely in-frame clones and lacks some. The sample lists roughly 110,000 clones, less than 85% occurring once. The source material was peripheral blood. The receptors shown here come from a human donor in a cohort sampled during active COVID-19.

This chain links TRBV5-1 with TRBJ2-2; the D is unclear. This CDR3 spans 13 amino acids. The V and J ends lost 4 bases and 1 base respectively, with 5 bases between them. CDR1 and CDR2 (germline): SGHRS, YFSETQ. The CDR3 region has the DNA TGCGCCAGCAGCGGGCAGAACACCGGGGAGCTGTTTTTT. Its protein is CASSGQNTGELFF. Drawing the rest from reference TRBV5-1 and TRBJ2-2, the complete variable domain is KAGVTQTPRYLIKTRGQQVTLSCSPISGHRSVSWYQQTPGQGLQFLFEYFSETQRNKGNFPGRFSGRQFSNSRSEMNVSTLELGDSALYLCASSGQNTGELFFGEGSRLTVL.

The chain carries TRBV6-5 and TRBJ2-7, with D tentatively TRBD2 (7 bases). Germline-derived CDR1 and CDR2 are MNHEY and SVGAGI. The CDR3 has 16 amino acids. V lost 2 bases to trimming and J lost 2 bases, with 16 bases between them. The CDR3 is CASSYRGGFNTYEQYF. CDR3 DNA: TGTGCCAGCAGTTACAGGGGGGGTTTTAATACCTACGAGCAGTACTTC.

CDR3 loop: CASSALTGFTEAFF. The CDR3 bases are TGTGCCAGCAGCGCGCTGACTGGGTTTACTGAAGCTTTCTTT. V is TRBV7-9 and J is TRBJ1-1; D is unclear. V was clipped by 5 bases and J by 5 bases, with 15 bases between them. In germline, CDR1 is SEHNR, CDR2 FQNEAQ (reference sequence). CDR3 length: 14 residues.

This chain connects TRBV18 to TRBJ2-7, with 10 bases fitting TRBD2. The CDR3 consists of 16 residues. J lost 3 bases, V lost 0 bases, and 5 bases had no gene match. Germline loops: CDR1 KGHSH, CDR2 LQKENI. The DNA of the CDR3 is TGTGCCAGCTCACCACCGGCAGCGGGGGGGCTCTACGAGCAGTACTTC. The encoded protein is CASSPPAAGGLYEQYF.

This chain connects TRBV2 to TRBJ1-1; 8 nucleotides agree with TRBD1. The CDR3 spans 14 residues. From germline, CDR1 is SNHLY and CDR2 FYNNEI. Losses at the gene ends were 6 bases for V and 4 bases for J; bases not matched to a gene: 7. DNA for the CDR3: TGTGCCAGCAGGATGACAGGGGAAATCACTGAAGCTTTCTTT. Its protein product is CASRMTGEITEAFF.

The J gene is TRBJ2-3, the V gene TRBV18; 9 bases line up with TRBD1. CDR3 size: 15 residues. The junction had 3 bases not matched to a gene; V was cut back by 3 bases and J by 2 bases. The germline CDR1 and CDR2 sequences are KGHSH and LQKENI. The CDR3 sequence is CASSPGTGYTDTQYF. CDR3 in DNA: TGTGCCAGCTCACCCGGGACAGGGTACACAGATACGCAGTATTTT.

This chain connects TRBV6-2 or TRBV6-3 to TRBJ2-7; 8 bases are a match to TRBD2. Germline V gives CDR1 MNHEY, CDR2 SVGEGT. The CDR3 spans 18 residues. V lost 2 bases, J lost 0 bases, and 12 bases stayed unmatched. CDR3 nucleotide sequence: TGTGCCAGCAGTTACGGCCGGGTAGGAGCGGGGGTCTCCTACGAGCAGTACTTC. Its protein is CASSYGRVGAGVSYEQYF.

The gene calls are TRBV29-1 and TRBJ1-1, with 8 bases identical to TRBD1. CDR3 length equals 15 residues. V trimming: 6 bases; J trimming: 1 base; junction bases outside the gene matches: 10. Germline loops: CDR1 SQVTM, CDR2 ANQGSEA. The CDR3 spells CSVGNRGRANTEAFF. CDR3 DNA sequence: TGCAGCGTGGGAAACAGGGGGAGGGCGAACACTGAAGCTTTCTTT.

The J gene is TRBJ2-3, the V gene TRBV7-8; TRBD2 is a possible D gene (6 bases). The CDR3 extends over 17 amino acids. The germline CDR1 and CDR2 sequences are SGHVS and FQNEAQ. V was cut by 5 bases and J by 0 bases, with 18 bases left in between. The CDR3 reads CASSPTSGRPSTDTQYF. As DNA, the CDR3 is TGTGCCAGCAGCCCAACTAGTGGGAGGCCTAGCACAGATACGCAGTATTTT.

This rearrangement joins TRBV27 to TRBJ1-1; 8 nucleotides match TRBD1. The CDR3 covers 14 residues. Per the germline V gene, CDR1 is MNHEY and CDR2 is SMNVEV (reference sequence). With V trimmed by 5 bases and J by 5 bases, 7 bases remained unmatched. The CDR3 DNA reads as TGTGCCAGCAGTCTCCGACAGGGGAGGACTGAAGCTTTCTTT. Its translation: CASSLRQGRTEAFF.

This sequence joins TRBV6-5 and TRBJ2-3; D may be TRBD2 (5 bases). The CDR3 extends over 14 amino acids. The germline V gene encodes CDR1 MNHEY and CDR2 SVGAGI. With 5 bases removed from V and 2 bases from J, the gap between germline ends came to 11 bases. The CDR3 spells CASSRLQNTDTQYF. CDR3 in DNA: TGTGCCAGCAGTCGACTACAAAACACAGATACGCAGTATTTT.

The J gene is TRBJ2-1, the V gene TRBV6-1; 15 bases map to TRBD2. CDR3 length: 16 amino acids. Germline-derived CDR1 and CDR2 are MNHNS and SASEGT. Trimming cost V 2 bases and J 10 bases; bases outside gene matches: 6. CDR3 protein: CASSEKGLAGGREQFF. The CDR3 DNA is TGTGCCAGCAGTGAAAAGGGACTAGCGGGGGGAAGAGAGCAGTTCTTC.

CDR3 nucleotides: TGTGCCAGCAGCTACCAGCGGGGAAACAATGAGCAGTTCTTC. Translating gives CASSYQRGNNEQFF. This sequence joins TRBV14 and TRBJ2-1, with TRBD2 identical over 7 bases. The CDR3 has 14 amino acids. Germline V gene lookup returns CDR1 SGHDN and CDR2 FVKESK. Germline trimming cut 5 bases from V and 5 bases from J; bases unmatched to any gene: 6.

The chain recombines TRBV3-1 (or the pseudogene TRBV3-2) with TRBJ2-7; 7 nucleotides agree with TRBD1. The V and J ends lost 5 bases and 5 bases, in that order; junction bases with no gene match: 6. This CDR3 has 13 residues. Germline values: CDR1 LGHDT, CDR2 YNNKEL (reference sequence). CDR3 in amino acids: CASSLTGSNEQYF. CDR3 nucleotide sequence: TGTGCCAGCAGCTTGACAGGGTCCAACGAGCAGTACTTC.

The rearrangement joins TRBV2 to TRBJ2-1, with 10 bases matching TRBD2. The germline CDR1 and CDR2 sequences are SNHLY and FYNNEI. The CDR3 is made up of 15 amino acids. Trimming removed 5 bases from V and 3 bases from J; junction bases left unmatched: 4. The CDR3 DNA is TGTGCCAGCAGTACAAGGACTAGCGGCTACAATGAGCAGTTCTTC. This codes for CASSTRTSGYNEQFF.

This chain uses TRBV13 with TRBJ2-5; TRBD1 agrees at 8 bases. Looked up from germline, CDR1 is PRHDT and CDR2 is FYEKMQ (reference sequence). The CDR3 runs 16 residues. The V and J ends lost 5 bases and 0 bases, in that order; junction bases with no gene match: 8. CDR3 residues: CASSPPTGVHQETQYF. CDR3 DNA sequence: TGTGCCAGCAGCCCTCCGACAGGGGTCCACCAAGAGACCCAGTACTTC.

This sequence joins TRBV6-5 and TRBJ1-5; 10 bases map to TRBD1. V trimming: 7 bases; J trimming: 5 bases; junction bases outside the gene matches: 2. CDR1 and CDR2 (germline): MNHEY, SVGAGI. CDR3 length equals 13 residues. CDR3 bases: TGTGCCAGCATAGGGACAGGGGATCAGCCCCAGCATTTT. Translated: CASIGTGDQPQHF.

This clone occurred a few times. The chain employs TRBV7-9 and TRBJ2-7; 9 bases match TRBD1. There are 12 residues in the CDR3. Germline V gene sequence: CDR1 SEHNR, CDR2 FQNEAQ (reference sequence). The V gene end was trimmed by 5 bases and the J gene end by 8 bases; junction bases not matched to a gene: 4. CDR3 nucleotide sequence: TGTGCCAGCAGCGGGGGACAGGGACAGCAGTACTTC. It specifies CASSGGQGQQYF.

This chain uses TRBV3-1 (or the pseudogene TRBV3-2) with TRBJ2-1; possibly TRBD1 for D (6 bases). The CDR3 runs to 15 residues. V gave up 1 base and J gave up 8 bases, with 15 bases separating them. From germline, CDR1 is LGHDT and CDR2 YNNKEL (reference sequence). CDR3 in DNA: TGTGCCAGCAGCCAAGGTCCCAGGGGTCGGGATGAGCAGTTCTTC. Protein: CASSQGPRGRDEQFF.